This TCR beta chain appears in the sequencing data of a study of blood T cell repertoires in COVID-19 (TCRdb year 2020). Turning to the overall study: Samples from collaborators originated in the United States, Italy and Spain and spanned both the acute and convalescent phases of COVID-19. The prospective study material was composed of cDNA or gDNA derived from T cells, B-cell-depleted T cells, or PBMCs. The dataset comprised deeply sampled blood TCRbeta repertoires from subjects exposed to, actively infected with, or recovered from COVID-19. The repertoires were released in a freely available public database intended as a resource for research on the immune response to SARS-CoV-2. The samples were drawn from two sources: the first 160 participants of the ongoing ImmuneRACE study, and 1,200 or so subjects contributed by 6 global collaborators. Sample metadata almost always included a de-identified subject ID, COVID-19 status, age in years and sex. Where available, HLA class I and class II types were taken from metadata supplied by the sample provider and were not determined by assay-based typing. Here is what the overall study found, with its caveats: The amount of clinical and demographic metadata varied by source and participant and was provided uncurated.

The collaborating institutions used their own protocols to collect whole blood in K2EDTA tubes. Collaborator samples were shipped for TCRbeta analysis as frozen whole blood, isolated PBMCs, or DNA extracted from either sample type. A note on this clone: The antigen it recognizes is unknown. No base quality information exists; no much larger clone differs at one position.

The immunoSEQ Assay, a bias-controlled multiplex PCR, was used to amplify TCRbeta CDR3 regions from genomic DNA. On the study's bioinformatics: The number of nucleated cells in each sample was estimated from the amplification of reference gene primers within the assay. To quantify the absolute abundance of each unique TCRbeta CDR3 rearrangement, sequence reads were collapsed and filtered. Productive Simpson clonality was computed per sample as the square root of Simpson's diversity index over productive rearrangements. Sourced from immuneACCESS, this table was stored by TCRdb with only in-frame sequences that have V and J called. A share of the clones is absent; for the studies checked, an unresolved V gene accounts for under half, and the remainder has no known explanation. D and trimming were read from the DNA, whereas the V and J calls and clone size are those reported in that table. The sample profile shows 60,000 to 80,000 clones; around 90% of them were found once. The top ten clonotypes cover roughly 6.2% of the sample.

From the cysteine up to the phenylalanine, the CDR3 has a length of 19 residues. This entry keeps only the CDR3 DNA: 57 bases, framed from base 1. From a lookup of the germline V gene, CDR1 and CDR2 are SNHLY and FYNNEI. V is cut back by 1 base and J by 0 bases, with 9 bases in the junction unmatched. The sequence links TRBV2 to TRBJ2-6, and 7 junction bases match TRBD1. The sequence came from a human donor in a cohort sampled during active COVID-19. The specimen was peripheral blood. The CDR3 corresponds to CASSEDTGQKSSGANVLTF. The DNA reads as follows: TGTGCCAGCAGTGAAGATACGGGACAGAAAAGCTCTGGGGCCAACGTCCTGACTTTC. The reference TRBV2 and TRBJ2-6 proteins fill in what lies around the CDR3, so the full variable domain reads EPEVTQTPSHQVTQMGQEVILRCVPISNHLYFYWYRQILGQKVEFLVSFYNNEISEKSEIFDDQFSVERPDGSNFTLKIRSTKLEDSAMYFCASSEDTGQKSSGANVLTFGAGSRLTVL.